Sequencing of this TCR beta chain was carried out in a study of T cell repertoires in cytomegalovirus infection. Study at large: CMV infection and matching HLA type were both indicated by public TCR beta signatures. Study-wide points: Identification of carriers of CMV plus the relevant HLA was performed using cumulative public TCR beta family frequency. The ex vivo response was dominated by HLA-C-restricted CMV-specific TCR beta clonotypes.

This CDR3 has 15 residues. V gave up 3 bases and J gave up 7 bases, with 15 bases separating them. Using its own MiXCR run on the reads, TCRdb lists one record per CDR3 protein. The sample holds around 280,000 distinct CDR3 sequences, roughly 9.3% seen once. Worth noting for this clonotype: Antigen: not known. This clone may be a read error of a much larger clone one base away.

Sequencing was carried out using PBMCs. The chain has TRBV12-3 or TRBV12-4 and TRBJ2-2, with a tentative D call TRBD1 (6 bases). The receptor was isolated from a human donor in good health (CMV status not recorded). Some clones in this sample may be carry-over from other donors' samples. CDR3 sequence: CASSFEGTRGGELFF. DNA of the CDR3: TGTGCCAGCAGTTTTGAGGGGACAAGAGGCGGGGAGCTGTTTTTT.